The 16 T cell receptor beta chains listed next were all sequenced from one sample in a study of a mutant IDH1 vaccine in newly diagnosed glioma. Time point: week 35, safety follow-up. In every dose of vaccine, 300 ug of mutant IDH1 20-mer peptide was given alongside topical imiquimod. Sequencing was performed with immunoSEQ multiplex PCR; in TCRdb, only in-frame clones are kept and a portion is missing. The table records roughly 68,000 clones, about 74% of them present only once. Antigens of these TCRs are unknown. The sequencing used PBMCs, collected from a glioma patient whose treatment included an IDH1 peptide vaccine. The receptors here all came from a man between 50 and 59 years old with glioma.

Remarks on this clone: At one end, the junction sequence differs from germline, possibly due to a read error. V gene TRBV5-8 combines with J gene TRBJ2-5; 8 nucleotides line up with TRBD2. Per the germline V gene, CDR1 is SGHTS and CDR2 is YDEGEE. CDR3 size: 15 residues. The DNA for the CDR3 is TGTGCCAGCAGCTTGGCCCCAAGCGGGGGCCGAATTCTACACTTC. Protein: CASSLAPSGGRILHF.

DNA of the CDR3: TGTGCCAGCAGCCGCCGGGGTGAAGCGGCAGATACGCAGTATTTT. Translated, it gives CASSRRGEAADTQYF. The chain has TRBV6-5 and TRBJ2-3, with a weak D call TRBD2 (5 bases). The V and J ends lost 6 bases and 4 bases respectively, with 17 bases between them. CDR1 is MNHEY, CDR2 SVGAGI, per germline. This CDR3 has 15 residues.

The rearrangement joins TRBV2 to TRBJ2-6; 7 bases match TRBD1. The CDR3 consists of 17 residues. CDR1 and CDR2 from the germline V gene are SNHLY and FYNNEI. J gave up 0 bases and V 4 bases, and 6 bases lay outside the gene matches. CDR3 DNA sequence: TGTGCCAGCAGTGGGACAGGCTGGCTCTCTGGGGCCAACGTCCTGACTTTC. It translates to CASSGTGWLSGANVLTF.

V usage is TRBV27 and J usage is TRBJ1-3; the D is unclear. The length of the CDR3 is 15 residues. V was pared by 5 bases and J by 0 bases, with 11 bases between. CDR1 and CDR2 from the germline V gene are MNHEY and SMNVEV (reference sequence). The CDR3 here is CASSPLQSSGNTIYF. The CDR3 nucleotides read TGTGCCAGCAGTCCCCTCCAGAGCTCTGGAAACACCATATATTTT.

This clone has a handful of counts. V gene TRBV6-1 combines with J gene TRBJ1-1; D remains unclear. The CDR3 loop spans 16 amino acids. Trimming shortened V by 3 bases and J by 1 base, and 15 bases separated the two germline ends. Germline CDR1 and CDR2: MNHNS and SASEGT. The CDR3 nucleotides are TGTGCCAGCAGTGAGAGACCGGGCTCTCAGAACACTGAAGCTTTCTTT. This codes for CASSERPGSQNTEAFF.

This clone has only one observation. This chain uses TRBV19 with TRBJ1-2; D remains unclear. V shed 11 bases and J shed 0 bases, with 19 bases lying between them. Germline-derived CDR1 and CDR2 are LNHDA and SQIVND (reference sequence). The length of the CDR3 is 15 residues. This CDR3 reads CAGQLARRTNYGYTF. CDR3 bases: TGTGCCGGTCAGTTGGCGAGACGGACTAACTATGGCTACACCTTC.

This chain links TRBV2 with TRBJ2-1, with 13 bases aligning to TRBD2. The CDR3 runs to 14 residues. The germline V gene encodes CDR1 SNHLY and CDR2 FYNNEI. J lost 8 bases, V lost 5 bases, and 3 bases had no gene match. The chain's CDR3 is CASSWTSGGDEQFF. CDR3 in DNA: TGTGCCAGCAGTTGGACTAGCGGGGGTGATGAGCAGTTCTTC.

This chain joins TRBV30 and TRBJ2-3, with TRBD2 matching 7 bases. Germline V gives CDR1 GTSNPN, CDR2 SVGIG (reference sequence). This CDR3 region has 12 residues. The junction had 4 bases not matched to a gene; V was cut back by 5 bases and J by 5 bases. CDR3 nucleotides: TGTGCCTGGGGACTAGAGGGAGATACGCAGTATTTT. Residues: CAWGLEGDTQYF.

V is TRBV7-2 and J is TRBJ1-3; D is undetermined. The V gene lost 5 bases and the J gene lost 3 bases, with 20 bases spanning the gap. The CDR3 extends over 17 amino acids. Germline V gene data show CDR1 as SGHTA and CDR2 as FQGNSA. This CDR3 is CASSPTRRGTLGNTIYF. The DNA of the CDR3 is TGTGCCAGCAGCCCCACTCGCCGTGGAACCCTTGGAAACACCATATATTTT. Full variable domain (remainder filled in from reference TRBV7-2 and TRBJ1-3): GAGVSQSPSNKVTEKGKDVELRCDPISGHTALYWYRQSLGQGLEFLIYFQGNSAPDKSGLPSDRFSAERTGGSVSTLTIQRTQQEDSAVYLCASSPTRRGTLGNTIYFGEGSWLTVV.

J is TRBJ1-1 and V is TRBV29-1, with D possibly TRBD1 on 5 matching bases. This CDR3 contains 13 residues. V was trimmed by 4 bases and J by 6 bases, leaving 15 bases between them. Germline loops: CDR1 SQVTM, CDR2 ANQGSEA. The CDR3 region is CSVGDSIGAEAFF. Written as DNA, the CDR3 is TGCAGCGTTGGGGACTCCATCGGAGCTGAAGCTTTCTTT.

This rearrangement joins TRBV29-1 to TRBJ2-7; D not certain. CDR1 and CDR2 from the germline V gene are SQVTM and ANQGSEA. The CDR3 consists of 11 residues. V lost 5 bases, J lost 5 bases, and 10 bases lay in between. This CDR3 is CSVQKGNEQYF. The DNA of the CDR3 is TGCAGCGTTCAAAAGGGAAACGAGCAGTACTTC.

V gene TRBV25-1 combines with J gene TRBJ2-7; 11 bases are shared with TRBD1. CDR3 size: 16 residues. Germline CDR1 MGHDK, CDR2 SYGVNS. V lost 6 bases to trimming and J lost 7 bases; unmatched junction nucleotides: 14. The CDR3 here is CASSDPGGQGAGEQYF. CDR3 DNA: TGTGCCAGCAGCGACCCTGGAGGACAGGGGGCTGGGGAGCAGTACTTC.

This chain connects TRBV7-9 to TRBJ1-1; 7 nucleotides line up with TRBD1. The CDR3 is 15 amino acids. Per the germline V gene, CDR1 is SEHNR and CDR2 is FQNEAQ (reference sequence). After removal of 5 bases from V and 7 bases from J, the junction contained 13 bases not matched to a gene. CDR3 coding DNA: TGTGCCAGCAGCCTAGGGACAGTCTACGGGGATGAAGCTTTCTTT. This codes for CASSLGTVYGDEAFF.

This rearrangement joins TRBV7-9 to TRBJ2-5; no firm D call. The CDR3 covers 11 residues. The V gene lost 3 bases and the J gene lost 13 bases, with 12 bases spanning the gap. Germline V gene sequence: CDR1 SEHNR, CDR2 FQNEAQ (reference sequence). CDR3 sequence (DNA): TGTGCCAGCAGCTTTAGTGGGATTATGTACTTC. Translation gives CASSFSGIMYF.

This chain connects TRBV27 to TRBJ1-5; 10 nucleotides agree with TRBD1. The CDR3 is 17 residues long. V gave up 2 bases and J gave up 0 bases; unmatched junction bases: 4. The germline gives CDR1 MNHEY, CDR2 SMNVEV (reference sequence). The CDR3 is CASSLGGQGYSNQPQHF. The CDR3 DNA is TGTGCCAGCAGTTTAGGGGGACAGGGGTATAGCAATCAGCCCCAGCATTTT.

With regard to this clone: Additional DNA sequences in this sample encode the identical CDR3. The chain carries TRBV9 and TRBJ2-7; 10 bases align to TRBD1. V gave up 0 bases and J gave up 1 base; unmatched junction bases: 1. The CDR3 spans 15 residues. The germline V gene has CDR1 SGDLS and CDR2 YYNGEE. The CDR3 DNA sequence: TGTGCCAGCAGCGTAGGACAGGGGGCATCCTACGAGCAGTACTTC. As protein: CASSVGQGASYEQYF.